One and the same sample provided the 32 T cell receptor beta chains below, sequenced in a study of T cells expressing NK-cell markers. After re-calling the 5' RACE reads, TCRdb lists one entry per CDR3 protein, DNA absent. The sample totals 500,000 to 600,000 distinct CDR3 sequences. The specimen sequenced was blood T cells: a sorted CD56 or NKG2C T cell subset, CD4+ or CD8+ T cells, or bulk PBMC T cells (not recorded which). All receptors come from a man between 18 and 35 years old in good health.

This chain uses TRBV20-1 with TRBJ2-5; TCRdb lists TRBD2, though no DNA is available to test this call. Germline loops: CDR1 DFQATT, CDR2 SNEGSKA (reference sequence). The CDR3 extends over 12 amino acids. The CDR3: CSARTSAETQYF.

This chain connects TRBV7-2 to TRBJ2-1; no DNA is available, so the TRBD2 call from TCRdb remains unchecked. Looked up from germline, CDR1 is SGHTA and CDR2 is FQGNSA. CDR3 size: 15 residues. Here the CDR3 reads CASSLVGLGMNEQFF.

This chain links TRBV5-1 with TRBJ1-1. The CDR3 sequence is 13 residues long. Germline lookup yields CDR1 SGHRS and CDR2 YFSETQ. CDR3 residues: CASRGWVNTEAFF.

The chain uses TRBV28 and TRBJ2-3; the D call from TCRdb, TRBD1, cannot be confirmed without DNA. The germline V gene encodes CDR1 MDHEN and CDR2 SYDVKM. The CDR3 runs to 15 residues. The CDR3 loop is CASSSRRGVTDTQYF.

This chain connects TRBV9 to TRBJ2-3; absent DNA, TCRdb's TRBD1 call cannot be checked. Germline CDR1 and CDR2: SGDLS and YYNGEE. CDR3 length: 16 amino acids. The CDR3 protein is CASSVRAEQVTDTQYF.

The V call is TRBV12-5, the J call TRBJ2-1; TCRdb proposes TRBD1, but this gene call is untestable without DNA. Germline loops: CDR1 LGHNT, CDR2 FRNRAP. The CDR3 is 15 amino acids. Here the CDR3 reads CASGPHGTPRGEQFF. The full variable domain, in which reference TRBV12-5 and TRBJ2-1 provide the parts outside the CDR3, is DARVTQTPRHKVTEMGQEVTMRCQPILGHNTVFWYRQTMMQGLELLAYFRNRAPLDDSGMPKDRFSAEMPDATLATLKIQPSEPRDSAVYFCASGPHGTPRGEQFFGPGTRLTVL.

This chain links TRBV12-3 or TRBV12-4 with TRBJ2-7; with no DNA, the TCRdb D assignment of TRBD1 cannot be verified. The CDR3 covers 15 residues. The CDR3 loop reads CASSPPFQPPYEQYF.

The V and J genes are TRBV12-3 or TRBV12-4 and TRBJ2-3; the TCRdb D gene call, TRBD1, has no DNA to confirm it. This CDR3 is built from 15 residues. CDR3 amino acids: CASSPLTENTDTQYF.

The chain has TRBV5-1 and TRBJ2-4; TCRdb indicates TRBD1, and absent DNA this call remains unverified. The CDR3 runs 16 residues. Germline V lookup: CDR1 SGHRS, CDR2 YFSETQ. The CDR3 protein is CASSTISGSGRDIQYF.

The V gene is TRBV4-1, the J gene TRBJ2-7. The CDR3 is made up of 15 amino acids. CDR1 and CDR2 from the germline V gene are MGHRA and YSYEKL. The CDR3: CASSRSSGSFYEQYF.

The J gene is TRBJ2-3, the V gene TRBV5-1; TCRdb designates TRBD2, a call that cannot be tested without DNA. From germline, CDR1 is SGHRS and CDR2 YFSETQ. The CDR3 covers 17 residues. The CDR3 is CASSYWTSGSLRDTQYF. Variable domain in full (rest from reference TRBV5-1 and TRBJ2-3): KAGVTQTPRYLIKTRGQQVTLSCSPISGHRSVSWYQQTPGQGLQFLFEYFSETQRNKGNFPGRFSGRQFSNSRSEMNVSTLELGDSALYLCASSYWTSGSLRDTQYFGPGTRLTVL.

The rearrangement links TRBV13 to TRBJ2-7; without DNA, the TCRdb call of TRBD1 cannot be checked. The germline gives CDR1 PRHDT, CDR2 FYEKMQ (reference sequence). CDR3 length: 16 residues. The CDR3 sequence is CASSYGLGQGVYEQYF.

This rearrangement joins TRBV10-3 to TRBJ2-1; TCRdb indicates TRBD2, and absent DNA this call remains unverified. From germline, CDR1 is ENHRY and CDR2 SYGVKD. CDR3 length: 18 residues. The CDR3 loop reads CAISGTRTSRGSYNEQFF.

Here the CDR3 reads CSARANQGLDEQFF. V usage is TRBV20-1 and J usage is TRBJ2-1; TCRdb gives TRBD2 as the D gene, but with no DNA this cannot be confirmed. This CDR3 contains 14 residues. Germline V gives CDR1 DFQATT, CDR2 SNEGSKA (reference sequence).

The V gene is TRBV29-1, the J gene TRBJ2-1; TCRdb picks TRBD2, but there is no DNA to check that call. The CDR3 spans 15 residues. Looked up from germline, CDR1 is SQVTM and CDR2 is ANQGSEA. This CDR3 is CSVEGGTSGRARQFF.

The rearrangement joins TRBV13 to TRBJ2-3; there is no DNA to check the TCRdb D call of TRBD2. The CDR3 loop spans 16 amino acids. The V gene's germline CDR1 is PRHDT and CDR2 FYEKMQ (reference sequence). The CDR3: CASSLSSGRALDTQYF.

The rearrangement links TRBV12-3 or TRBV12-4 to TRBJ1-1. This CDR3 contains 14 residues. CDR3 amino acids: CASSPRRTNTEAFF.

CDR3 in amino acids: CASSPRQGPGMSSYNEQFF. V usage is TRBV5-1 and J usage is TRBJ2-1; with no DNA, the TCRdb D assignment of TRBD1 cannot be verified. The CDR3 sequence is 19 residues long. Germline assignment: CDR1 SGHRS and CDR2 YFSETQ.

The V gene is TRBV12-3 or TRBV12-4, the J gene TRBJ1-5. The CDR3 totals 12 residues. The CDR3: CASRQSNQPQHF.

The chain joins TRBV7-9 to TRBJ1-2. Germline V gene lookup returns CDR1 SEHNR and CDR2 FQNEAQ (reference sequence). The CDR3 runs 13 residues. This CDR3 is CASSATENYGYTF.

This chain's CDR3 is CASSLTRVEEQFF. This chain joins TRBV11-3 and TRBJ2-1; the D call of TRBD1 rests on TCRdb alone, since no DNA is present to check it. The CDR3 is made up of 13 amino acids. Per germline, CDR1 SGHNT and CDR2 YENEEA.

The chain is built from TRBV7-8 and TRBJ2-7; TCRdb indicates TRBD1, and absent DNA this call remains unverified. CDR3 size: 14 residues. Germline V lookup: CDR1 SGHVS, CDR2 FQNEAQ. The CDR3 loop is CASSLREGANEQYF. The full variable domain, its missing parts supplied by reference TRBV7-8 and TRBJ2-7, is GAGVSQSPRYKVAKRGQDVALRCDPISGHVSLFWYQQALGQGPEFLTYFQNEAQLDKSGLPSDRFFAERPEGSVSTLKIQRTQQEDSAVYLCASSLREGANEQYFGPGTRLTVT.

The CDR3 loop is CAISEGQGRLDYGYTF. The rearrangement uses TRBV10-3 and TRBJ1-2; the TCRdb D gene call, TRBD1, has no DNA to confirm it. Germline CDR1 and CDR2: ENHRY and SYGVKD. The length of the CDR3 is 16 residues.

V usage is TRBV7-9 and J usage is TRBJ1-2; TCRdb proposes TRBD1, but this gene call is untestable without DNA. There are 15 residues in the CDR3. Germline loops: CDR1 SEHNR, CDR2 FQNEAQ (reference sequence). Here the CDR3 reads CASSLGQGGMDGYTF.

The V and J genes are TRBV20-1 and TRBJ2-7; TCRdb calls TRBD2, which cannot be checked without DNA. CDR1 is DFQATT, CDR2 SNEGSKA, per germline (reference sequence). The CDR3 runs 14 residues. The CDR3 sequence is CSASSTPSGWEQYF.

The chain joins TRBV12-3 or TRBV12-4 to TRBJ1-5. CDR3 length equals 12 residues. The CDR3 is CASSLSGAPQHF.

This chain connects TRBV20-1 to TRBJ2-3; TCRdb calls TRBD1, which cannot be checked without DNA. CDR3 length equals 15 residues. CDR1 and CDR2 from the germline V gene are DFQATT and SNEGSKA (reference sequence). The CDR3 reads CSAPPLAWGTDTQYF.

This chain connects TRBV3-1 to TRBJ2-3; as DNA is missing, the TRBD2 call by TCRdb cannot be tested. The CDR3 runs 16 residues. The germline V gene has CDR1 LGHDT and CDR2 YNNKEL (reference sequence). The CDR3 loop is CASSLTSGSTTDTQYF.

This rearrangement joins TRBV20-1 to TRBJ2-3. Germline V gene lookup returns CDR1 DFQATT and CDR2 SNEGSKA (reference sequence). The CDR3 totals 14 residues. The CDR3 sequence: CSARDVRHTDTQYF.

The chain is built from TRBV6-2 or TRBV6-3 and TRBJ2-7. CDR1 MNHEY and CDR2 SVGEGT come from the germline V gene. The CDR3 loop spans 12 amino acids. CDR3 sequence: CASSYTLREQYF.

The rearrangement joins TRBV28 to TRBJ2-7. Per the germline V gene, CDR1 is MDHEN and CDR2 is SYDVKM. The CDR3 is made up of 13 amino acids. The CDR3 sequence: CASSLWTTYEQYF.

This chain uses TRBV2 with TRBJ2-1; TCRdb lists TRBD2, though no DNA is available to test this call. This CDR3 is 16 amino acids long. Germline V CDR1 and CDR2: SNHLY, FYNNEI. The CDR3 reads CASTEGWLAGANEQFF.